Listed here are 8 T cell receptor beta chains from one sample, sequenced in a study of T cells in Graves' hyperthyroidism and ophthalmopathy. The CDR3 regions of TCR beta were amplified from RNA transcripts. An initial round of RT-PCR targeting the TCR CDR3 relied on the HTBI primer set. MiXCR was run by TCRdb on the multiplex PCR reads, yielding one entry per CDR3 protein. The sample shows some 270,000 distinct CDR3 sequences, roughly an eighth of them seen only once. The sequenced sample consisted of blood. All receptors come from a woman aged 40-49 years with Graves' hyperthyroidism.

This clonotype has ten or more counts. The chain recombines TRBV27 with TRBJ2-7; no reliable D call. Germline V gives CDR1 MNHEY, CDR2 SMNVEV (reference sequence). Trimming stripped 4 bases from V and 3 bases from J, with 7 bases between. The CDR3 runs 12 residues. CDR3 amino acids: CASSSSLYEQYF. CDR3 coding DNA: TGTGCCAGCAGTTCCTCCCTCTACGAGCAGTACTTC.

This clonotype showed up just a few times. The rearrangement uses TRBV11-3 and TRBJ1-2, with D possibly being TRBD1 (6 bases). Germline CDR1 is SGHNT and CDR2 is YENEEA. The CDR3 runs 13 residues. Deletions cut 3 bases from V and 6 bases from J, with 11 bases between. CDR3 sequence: CASSFGGPHGYTF. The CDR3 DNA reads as TGTGCCAGCAGCTTCGGGGGGCCCCATGGCTACACCTTC.

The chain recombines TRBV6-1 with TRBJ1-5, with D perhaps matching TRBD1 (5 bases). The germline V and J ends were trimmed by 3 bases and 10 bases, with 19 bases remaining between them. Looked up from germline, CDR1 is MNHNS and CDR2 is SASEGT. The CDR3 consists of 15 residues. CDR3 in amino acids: CASSDWGSPWSPQHF. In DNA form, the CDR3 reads TGTGCCAGCAGTGATTGGGGCAGCCCTTGGAGTCCCCAGCATTTT.

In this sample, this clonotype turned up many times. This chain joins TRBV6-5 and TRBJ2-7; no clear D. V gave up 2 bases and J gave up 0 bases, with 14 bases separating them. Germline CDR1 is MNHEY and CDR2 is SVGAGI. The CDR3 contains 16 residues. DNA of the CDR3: TGTGCCAGCAGTTACACCGTCGCGGTAAGCTCCTACGAGCAGTACTTC. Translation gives CASSYTVAVSSYEQYF.

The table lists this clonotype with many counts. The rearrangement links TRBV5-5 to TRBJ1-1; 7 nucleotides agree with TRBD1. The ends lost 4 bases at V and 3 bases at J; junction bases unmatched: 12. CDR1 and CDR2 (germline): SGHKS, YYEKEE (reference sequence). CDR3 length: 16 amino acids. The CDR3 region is CASSVRGGGLDTEAFF. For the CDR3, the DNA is TGTGCCAGCAGCGTCCGAGGAGGGGGCCTTGACACTGAAGCTTTCTTT.

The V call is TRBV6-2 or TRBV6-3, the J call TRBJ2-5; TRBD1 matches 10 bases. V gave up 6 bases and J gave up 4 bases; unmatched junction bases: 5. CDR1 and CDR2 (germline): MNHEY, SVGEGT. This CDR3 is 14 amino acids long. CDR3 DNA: TGTGCCAGCAGGCCCCGGGACAGGGGAGAGACCCAGTACTTC. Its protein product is CASRPRDRGETQYF.

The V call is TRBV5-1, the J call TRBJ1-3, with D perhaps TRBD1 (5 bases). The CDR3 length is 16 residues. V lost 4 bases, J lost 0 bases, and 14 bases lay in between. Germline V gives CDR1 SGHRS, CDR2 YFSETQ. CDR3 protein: CASSIQDISSGNTIYF. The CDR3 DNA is TGCGCCAGCAGCATACAGGATATATCCTCTGGAAACACCATATATTTT.

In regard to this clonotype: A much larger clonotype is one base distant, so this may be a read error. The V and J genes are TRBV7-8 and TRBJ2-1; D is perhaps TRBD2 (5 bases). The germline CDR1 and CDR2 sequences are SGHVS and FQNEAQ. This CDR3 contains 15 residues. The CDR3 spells CARSPPGISYNEQFF. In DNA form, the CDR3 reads TGTGCCCGCAGCCCCCCCGGGATCTCCTACAATGAGCAGTTCTTC.